This is a list of T cell receptor beta chains from one sample in a study of TIL therapy for anti-PD-1-resistant metastatic lung cancer. Measured with immunoSEQ multiplex PCR; TCRdb has only the in-frame clones, and not every one. The sample shows 95,000 or so clones, under 70% of them seen only once. Sequenced here: tumor tissue, sampled at baseline. These receptors all come from a person aged 25 to 80 with non-small cell lung cancer. The CDR3 runs from the conserved cysteine through the conserved F or W. D genes are given only for firm matches. Clone sizes are given selectively: once, few, many, or a class where the clone is expanded.

clone size: -
J gene: TRBJ2-2
D gene: -
V gene: TRBV27
CDR3 DNA: TGTGCCGGAACACCCGAGTTGGACAGAACCCTCACCGGGGAGCTGTTTTTT
CDR3 protein: CAGTPELDRTLTGELFF

clone size: few
J gene: TRBJ1-4
D gene: -
V gene: TRBV28
CDR3 DNA: TGTGCCAGCAGTTCACAAGGTTGGGAAAAACTGTTTTTT
CDR3 protein: CASSSQGWEKLFF

clone size: -
J gene: TRBJ2-1
D gene: -
V gene: TRBV18
CDR3 DNA: TGTGCCAGCTCACCAAATGGACACCAGAGCTCCTACAATGAGCAGTTCTTC
CDR3 protein: CASSPNGHQSSYNEQFF

clone size: few
J gene: TRBJ2-1
D gene: -
V gene: TRBV7-9
CDR3 DNA: TGTGCCAGCAGACAGGACTTCTACAATGAGCAGTTCTTC
CDR3 protein: CASRQDFYNEQFF

clone size: -
J gene: TRBJ2-1
D gene: TRBD2
V gene: TRBV4-3
CDR3 DNA: TGCGCCAGCAGCCGCCGACCGGGACTAGCGGGAGGTAATGAGCAGTTCTTC
CDR3 protein: CASSRRPGLAGGNEQFF

clone size: few
J gene: TRBJ2-4
D gene: -
V gene: TRBV6-5
CDR3 DNA: TGTGCCAGCAGTTGCCCGGCCGTCGTAGCCAAAAACATTCAGTACTTC
CDR3 protein: CASSCPAVVAKNIQYF

clone size: -
J gene: TRBJ2-7
D gene: TRBD1
V gene: TRBV6-2/TRBV6-3
CDR3 DNA: TGTGCCAGCAGTTCCAGGACAGGGTACGAGCAGTACTTC
CDR3 protein: CASSSRTGYEQYF

clone size: -
J gene: TRBJ2-5
D gene: -
V gene: TRBV18
CDR3 DNA: TGTGCCAGCTCACCACCGGCCAGGGGAGAGACCCAGTACTTC
CDR3 protein: CASSPPARGETQYF

clone size: -
J gene: TRBJ1-1
D gene: -
V gene: TRBV5-6
CDR3 DNA: TGTGCCAGCAGCTTGCTAGGTATCGCGGGAACTGAAGCTTTCTTT
CDR3 protein: CASSLLGIAGTEAFF

clone size: few
J gene: TRBJ1-2
D gene: -
V gene: TRBV3-1/TRBV3-2
CDR3 DNA: TGTGCCAGCAGCCCACAGGGCAAGAAGGGTGGCTACACCTTC
CDR3 protein: CASSPQGKKGGYTF

clone size: once
J gene: TRBJ2-7
D gene: TRBD1
V gene: TRBV5-1
CDR3 DNA: TGCGCCAGCAACCCTCTCCCAGGGGGCTACGAGCAGTACTTC
CDR3 protein: CASNPLPGGYEQYF

clone size: once
J gene: TRBJ1-4
D gene: -
V gene: TRBV7-2
CDR3 DNA: TGTGCCAGCAGCTTAGCCGGGGCAGGGGATGAAAAACTGTTTTTT
CDR3 protein: CASSLAGAGDEKLFF

clone size: few
J gene: TRBJ1-5
D gene: TRBD1
V gene: TRBV19
CDR3 DNA: TGTGCCAGCAAGGGACAGGGTGCCAATCAGCCCCAGCATTTT
CDR3 protein: CASKGQGANQPQHF

clone size: -
J gene: TRBJ2-3
D gene: TRBD2
V gene: TRBV4-3
CDR3 DNA: TGCGCCAGCAGCCAAGAGGCCCTAGCGGGAGATTCGGATACGCAGTATTTT
CDR3 protein: CASSQEALAGDSDTQYF

clone size: -
J gene: TRBJ1-1
D gene: TRBD1
V gene: TRBV6-5
CDR3 DNA: TGTGCCAGTAACAGGGGCATGAACACTGAAGCTTTCTTT
CDR3 protein: CASNRGMNTEAFF

clone size: many
J gene: TRBJ1-1
D gene: -
V gene: TRBV12-5
CDR3 DNA: TGTGCTAGTGGTCTATCCCTCGGGGGTCCCACTGAAGCTTTCTTT
CDR3 protein: CASGLSLGGPTEAFF

clone size: -
J gene: TRBJ1-3
D gene: TRBD1
V gene: TRBV7-2
CDR3 DNA: TGTGCCAGCAGCCACGGGACGACAGGGATCCGTGGAAACACCATATATTTT
CDR3 protein: CASSHGTTGIRGNTIYF

clone size: once
J gene: TRBJ2-5
D gene: -
V gene: TRBV30
CDR3 DNA: TGTGCCTGGAGTCCTCAAGAGACCCAGTACTTC
CDR3 protein: CAWSPQETQYF

clone size: -
J gene: TRBJ1-4
D gene: -
V gene: TRBV5-1
CDR3 DNA: TGCGCCAGCAGCTTGGGGGGGCCGGGCTTAGGGGAAAAACTGTTTTTT
CDR3 protein: CASSLGGPGLGEKLFF

clone size: -
J gene: TRBJ1-5
D gene: -
V gene: TRBV10-3
CDR3 DNA: TGTGCCATCACTGAGGAGTTTAGCAATCAGCCCCAGCATTTT
CDR3 protein: CAITEEFSNQPQHF